Listed below are T cell receptor beta chains from one sample, sequenced in a study of T-cell memory formation after mild COVID-19. TCRdb re-analysed the 5' RACE reads in MiXCR, keeping a single row per CDR3 protein. This repertoire shows under 400,000 distinct CDR3 sequences, around 27% found once; its top ten account for around an eighth. Material: PBMCs or a T cell subset sorted from them (not recorded which). The source is an adult woman who had mild COVID-19 (a few samples of this study predate the infection). Cell type and time point are not known. Each CDR3 is given with its conserved first and last residue. A D gene is named only where the DNA matches it firmly.

d_call,j_call,v_call,cdr3_aa
-,TRBJ2-7,TRBV5-4,CASSPTPSVYEQYF
TRBD1,TRBJ1-1,TRBV6-5,CASRNDRGSTEAFF
-,TRBJ2-1,TRBV24-1,CATSGAGYNEQFF
-,TRBJ1-3,TRBV6-5,CASSYRLDTGNTIYF
-,TRBJ1-3,TRBV2,CASSLKTDTIYF
-,TRBJ1-1,TRBV19,CASRSGFEAFF
-,TRBJ2-2,TRBV5-1,CASTPGADEGGELFF
-,TRBJ2-3,TRBV4-1,CASSQDTDDTQYF
-,TRBJ2-7,TRBV7-9,CASSPTSLRYEQYF
-,TRBJ2-2,TRBV30,CAWKGTPNTGELFF
-,TRBJ2-5,TRBV5-1,CASSLRVGRRRTQETQYF
-,TRBJ2-5,TRBV6-5,CASSYLSYPSETQYF
TRBD1,TRBJ2-4,TRBV6-5,CASSYGTGSNIQYF
TRBD1,TRBJ2-5,TRBV5-1,CASSSDRPGETQYF
TRBD2,TRBJ2-7,TRBV7-2,CASSYLAGGLSYEQYF
-,TRBJ2-2,TRBV19,CASSIRGPVTGELFF
-,TRBJ2-7,TRBV15,CATSRDSGGAAQYF
TRBD1,TRBJ2-1,TRBV7-9,CASSSGTGLDEQFF
-,TRBJ2-4,TRBV21-1,CASSFGLEAYTRAKNIQYF
-,TRBJ1-1,TRBV6-6,CASSYSTVNTEAFF
-,TRBJ2-7,TRBV7-9,CASSQLWAYEQYF
TRBD2,TRBJ2-3,TRBV4-2,CASSQSLGSGRADTQYF
TRBD1,TRBJ1-2,TRBV7-2,CASSLGQGAPGYTF
TRBD2,TRBJ2-7,TRBV6-4,CASTGTGGYEQYF
-,TRBJ2-7,TRBV7-9,CASSGGPGVLYEQYF
-,TRBJ2-7,TRBV30,CASGALHANEQYF
-,TRBJ2-1,TRBV5-5,CASSRDKSSYNEQFF
TRBD1,TRBJ2-7,TRBV6-5,CASSARQGPYEQYF
-,TRBJ2-3,TRBV9,CASSVDQAADTQYF
-,TRBJ2-7,TRBV18,CASSTRRNRPYEQYF
-,TRBJ1-1,TRBV12-3/TRBV12-4,CASSRIGGRLTEAFF
-,TRBJ1-1,TRBV10-2,CASSESGERDTEAFF
-,TRBJ1-2,TRBV5-6,CASRLVTDYGYTF
-,TRBJ1-5,TRBV6-5,CASSVTQGNQPQHF
TRBD2,TRBJ2-1,TRBV2,CASSLAGGASYEQFF
-,TRBJ2-5,TRBV20-1,CSAPAGRTQYF
TRBD1,TRBJ1-1,TRBV12-3/TRBV12-4,CASQPWGQGIPEAFF
-,TRBJ2-7,TRBV10-2,CASSDQGNTYEQYF
-,TRBJ1-5,TRBV9,CASSAASGVQPQHF
TRBD1,TRBJ1-3,TRBV27,CASSTGGSNTIYF
-,TRBJ2-3,TRBV7-6,CASSLGRPGDTQYF
-,TRBJ1-2,TRBV12-3/TRBV12-4,CASSLVGSYGYTF
TRBD2,TRBJ2-3,TRBV20-1,CSAPREGTQYF
-,TRBJ2-7,TRBV5-5,CASSLDRSVVYEQYF
TRBD2,TRBJ2-5,TRBV12-3/TRBV12-4,CASSLATFLSGRIQETQYF
-,TRBJ2-7,TRBV5-5,CASGLDNAYEQYF